These 8 T cell receptor beta chains originate from one sample sequenced in a study of identifying expanded T cells in peripheral blood. Here immunoSEQ multiplex PCR was the method, and the copy in TCRdb shows in-frame clones only, minus some. The table lists 50,000 to 60,000 clones, 82% of them singletons. The sequencing sample was made of blood. These receptors came from a person between 18 and 70 years old in good health.

This clone was observed a handful of times. V usage is TRBV28 and J usage is TRBJ2-3; D unresolved. Germline values: CDR1 MDHEN, CDR2 SYDVKM. V shed 1 base and J shed 4 bases, with 9 bases lying between them. The CDR3 sequence is 14 residues long. CDR3 region: CASSLFSEADTQYF. The DNA of the CDR3 is TGTGCCAGCAGTTTATTTTCCGAGGCAGATACGCAGTATTTT. Based on the CDR3 plus reference TRBV28 and TRBJ2-3, the full variable domain is DVKVTQSSRYLVKRTGEKVFLECVQDMDHENMFWYRQDPGLGLRLIYFSYDVKMKEKGDIPEGYSVSREKKERFSLILESASTNQTSMYLCASSLFSEADTQYFGPGTRLTVL.

For this clone: Sequence at one end of the junction differs from germline and may be a read error. The J gene is TRBJ1-1, the V gene TRBV11-2, with D possibly being TRBD1 (6 bases). The CDR3 extends over 14 amino acids. The germline V gene encodes CDR1 SGHAT and CDR2 FQNNGV. This CDR3 reads CAGSLRDTYTEAFF. The CDR3 region has the DNA TGTGCCGGCAGCCTCCGGGACACTTACACTGAAGCTTTCTTT.

The V and J genes are TRBV7-9 and TRBJ2-4, with TRBD1 identical over 10 bases. This CDR3 contains 15 residues. J lost 2 bases, V lost 10 bases, and 8 bases had no gene match. Germline CDR1 is SEHNR and CDR2 is FQNEAQ (reference sequence). For the CDR3, the DNA is TGTGCCACCGACAGGGGGCCACTAACCAAAAACATTCAGTACTTC. Protein: CATDRGPLTKNIQYF.

The rearrangement joins TRBV29-1 to TRBJ1-2; D is unclear. V was clipped by 4 bases and J by 6 bases, with 15 bases between them. Germline V gives CDR1 SQVTM, CDR2 ANQGSEA. The CDR3 has 13 residues. CDR3 loop: CSVATDEYDGYTF. CDR3 DNA: TGCAGCGTTGCGACGGATGAATATGATGGCTACACCTTC. The full variable domain, completed using reference TRBV29-1 and TRBJ1-2, is SAVISQKPSRDICQRGTSLTIQCQVDSQVTMMFWYRQQPGQSLTLIATANQGSEATYESGFVIDKFPISRPNLTFSTLTVSNMSPEDSSIYLCSVATDEYDGYTFGSGTRLTVV.

The chain joins TRBV9 to TRBJ1-1, with D hard to call. The V end lost 0 bases, the J end lost 6 bases, and 15 bases lay between the germline ends. CDR1 is SGDLS, CDR2 YYNGEE, per germline. This CDR3 comprises 15 residues. Here the CDR3 DNA reads TGTGCCAGCAGCGTAGCTCCTGGGGAACGGGCTGAAGCTTTCTTT. It is translated as CASSVAPGERAEAFF. Full variable domain (rest looked up from reference TRBV9 and TRBJ1-1): DSGVTQTPKHLITATGQRVTLRCSPRSGDLSVYWYQQSLDQGLQFLIQYYNGEERAKGNILERFSAQQFPDLHSELNLSSLELGDSALYFCASSVAPGERAEAFFGQGTRLTVV.

The rearrangement uses TRBV11-3 and TRBJ1-2; D ambiguous. CDR3 size: 15 residues. Germline CDR1 reads SGHNT; CDR2 reads YENEEA. The V and J ends lost 3 bases and 1 base respectively, with 12 bases between them. CDR3 amino acids: CASSFPGRINYGYTF. The CDR3 nucleotides read TGTGCCAGCAGCTTCCCGGGCAGAATTAACTATGGCTACACCTTC.

This chain uses TRBV6-5 with TRBJ2-2, with TRBD2 matching over 12 bases. This CDR3 is 15 amino acids long. CDR1 MNHEY and CDR2 SVGAGI come from the germline V gene. The V gene end was trimmed by 6 bases and the J gene end by 4 bases; junction bases not matched to a gene: 3. The CDR3: CASSRGLAGTGELFF. CDR3 in DNA: TGTGCCAGCAGCCGGGGACTAGCGGGCACCGGGGAGCTGTTTTTT.

The V gene is TRBV5-1, the J gene TRBJ2-1; a possible D gene is TRBD1 (6 bases). There are 14 residues in the CDR3. Trimming left V 4 bases short and J 10 bases short, with 18 bases between. Germline CDR1 is SGHRS and CDR2 is YFSETQ. The CDR3 spells CASSSSLTGQEQFF. The CDR3 DNA is TGCGCCAGCAGCAGCAGCCTGACAGGTCAGGAGCAGTTCTTC.